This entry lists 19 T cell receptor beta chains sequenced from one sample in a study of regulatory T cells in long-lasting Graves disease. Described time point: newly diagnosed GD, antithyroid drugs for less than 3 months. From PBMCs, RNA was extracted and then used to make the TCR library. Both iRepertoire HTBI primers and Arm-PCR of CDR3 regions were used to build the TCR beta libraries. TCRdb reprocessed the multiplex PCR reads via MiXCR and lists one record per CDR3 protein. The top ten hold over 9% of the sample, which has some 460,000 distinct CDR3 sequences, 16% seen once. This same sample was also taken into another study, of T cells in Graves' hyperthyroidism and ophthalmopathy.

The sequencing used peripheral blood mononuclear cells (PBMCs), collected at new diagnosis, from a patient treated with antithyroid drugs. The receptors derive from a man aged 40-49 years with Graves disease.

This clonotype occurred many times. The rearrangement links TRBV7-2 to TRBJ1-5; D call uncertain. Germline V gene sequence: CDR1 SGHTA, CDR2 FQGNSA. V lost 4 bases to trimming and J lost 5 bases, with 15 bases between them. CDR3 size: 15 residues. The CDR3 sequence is CASSSRWADHQPQHF. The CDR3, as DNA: TGTGCCAGCAGCTCTCGGTGGGCCGATCATCAGCCCCAGCATTTT. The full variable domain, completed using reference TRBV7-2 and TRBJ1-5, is GAGVSQSPSNKVTEKGKDVELRCDPISGHTALYWYRQSLGQGLEFLIYFQGNSAPDKSGLPSDRFSAERTGGSVSTLTIQRTQQEDSAVYLCASSSRWADHQPQHFGDGTRLSIL.

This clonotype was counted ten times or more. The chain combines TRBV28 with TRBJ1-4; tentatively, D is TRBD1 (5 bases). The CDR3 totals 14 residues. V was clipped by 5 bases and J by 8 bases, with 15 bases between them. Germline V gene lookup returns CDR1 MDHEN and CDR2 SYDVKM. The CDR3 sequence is CASSGGARGEKLFF. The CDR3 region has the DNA TGTGCCAGCAGTGGCGGGGCCCGGGGCGAAAAACTGTTTTTT.

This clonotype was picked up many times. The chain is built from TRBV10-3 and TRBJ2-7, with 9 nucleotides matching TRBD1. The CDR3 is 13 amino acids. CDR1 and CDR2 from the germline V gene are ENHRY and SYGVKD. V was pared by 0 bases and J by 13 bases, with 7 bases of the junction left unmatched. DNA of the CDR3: TGTGCCATCAGTGAGTCGAGTGTGGGACAGGGCTACTTC. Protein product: CAISESSVGQGYF.

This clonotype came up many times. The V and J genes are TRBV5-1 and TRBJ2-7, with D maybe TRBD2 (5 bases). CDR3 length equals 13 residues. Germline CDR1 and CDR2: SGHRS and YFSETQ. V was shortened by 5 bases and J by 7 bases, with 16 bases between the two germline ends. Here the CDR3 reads CASREGLPGEQYF. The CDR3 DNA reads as TGCGCCAGCAGGGAAGGACTCCCCGGGGAGCAGTACTTC.

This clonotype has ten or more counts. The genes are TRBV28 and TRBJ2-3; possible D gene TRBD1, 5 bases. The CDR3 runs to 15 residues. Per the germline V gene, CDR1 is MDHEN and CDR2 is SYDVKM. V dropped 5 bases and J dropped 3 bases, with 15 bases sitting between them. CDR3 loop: CASSHPNPGTDTQYF. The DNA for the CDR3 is TGTGCCAGCAGTCATCCCAACCCAGGGACAGATACGCAGTATTTT. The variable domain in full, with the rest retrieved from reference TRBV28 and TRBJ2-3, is DVKVTQSSRYLVKRTGEKVFLECVQDMDHENMFWYRQDPGLGLRLIYFSYDVKMKEKGDIPEGYSVSREKKERFSLILESASTNQTSMYLCASSHPNPGTDTQYFGPGTRLTVL.

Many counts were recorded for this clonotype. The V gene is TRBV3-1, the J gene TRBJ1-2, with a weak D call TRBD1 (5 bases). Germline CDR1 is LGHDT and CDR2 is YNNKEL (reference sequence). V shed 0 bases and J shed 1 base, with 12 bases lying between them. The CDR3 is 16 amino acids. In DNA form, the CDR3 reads TGTGCCAGCAGCCAAGAGGGGGGATGGAATAACTATGGCTACACCTTC. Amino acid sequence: CASSQEGGWNNYGYTF.

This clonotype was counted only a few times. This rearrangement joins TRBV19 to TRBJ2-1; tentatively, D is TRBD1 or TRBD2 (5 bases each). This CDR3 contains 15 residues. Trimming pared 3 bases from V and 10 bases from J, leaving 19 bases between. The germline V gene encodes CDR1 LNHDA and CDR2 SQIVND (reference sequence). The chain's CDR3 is CASSIRGPSSSEQFF. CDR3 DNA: TGTGCCAGTAGTATCCGGGGCCCAAGCTCGTCCGAGCAGTTCTTC.

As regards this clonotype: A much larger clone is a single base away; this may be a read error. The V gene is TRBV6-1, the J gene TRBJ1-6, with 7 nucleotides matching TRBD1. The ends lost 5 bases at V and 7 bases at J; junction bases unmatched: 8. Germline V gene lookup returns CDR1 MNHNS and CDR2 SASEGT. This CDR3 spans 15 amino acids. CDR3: CASSRHRDRNSPLHF. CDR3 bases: TGTGCCAGCAGTAGGCATAGGGACAGAAATTCACCCCTCCACTTT.

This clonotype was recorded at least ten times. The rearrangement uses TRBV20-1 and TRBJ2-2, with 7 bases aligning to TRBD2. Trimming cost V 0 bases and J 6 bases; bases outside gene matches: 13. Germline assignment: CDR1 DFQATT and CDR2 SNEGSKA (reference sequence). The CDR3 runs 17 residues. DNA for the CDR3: TGCAGTGCTAGAGATCTTGGTAGCGGGCCTTCCTCCGGGGAGCTGTTTTTT. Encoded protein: CSARDLGSGPSSGELFF.

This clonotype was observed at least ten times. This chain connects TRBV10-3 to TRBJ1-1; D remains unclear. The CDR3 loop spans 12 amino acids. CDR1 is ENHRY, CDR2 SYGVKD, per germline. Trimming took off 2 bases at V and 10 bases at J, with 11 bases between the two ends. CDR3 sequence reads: CAISEDERIAFF. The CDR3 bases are TGTGCCATCAGTGAGGACGAGCGTATAGCTTTCTTT.

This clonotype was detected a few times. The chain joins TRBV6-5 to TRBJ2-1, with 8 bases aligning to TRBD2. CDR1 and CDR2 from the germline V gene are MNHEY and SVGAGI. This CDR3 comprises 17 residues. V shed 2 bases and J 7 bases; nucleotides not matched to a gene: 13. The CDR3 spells CASSYRGGSGIENEQFF. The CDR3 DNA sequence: TGTGCCAGCAGTTACCGCGGTGGTAGCGGGATAGAAAATGAGCAGTTCTTC.

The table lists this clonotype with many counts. The CDR3 DNA sequence: TGTGCCAGCAGCCAAGTACCGGGAGCGGGAGTAAGCGAGCAGTACTTC. As protein: CASSQVPGAGVSEQYF. The chain employs TRBV14 and TRBJ2-7; 8 bases align to TRBD2. CDR1 SGHDN and CDR2 FVKESK come from the germline V gene. The CDR3 is 16 residues long. V lost 1 base, J lost 6 bases, and 11 bases stayed unmatched. The variable domain in full, with the rest retrieved from reference TRBV14 and TRBJ2-7, is EAGVTQFPSHSVIEKGQTVTLRCDPISGHDNLYWYRRVMGKEIKFLLHFVKESKQDESGMPNNRFLAERTGGTYSTLKVQPAELEDSGVYFCASSQVPGAGVSEQYFGPGTRLTVT.

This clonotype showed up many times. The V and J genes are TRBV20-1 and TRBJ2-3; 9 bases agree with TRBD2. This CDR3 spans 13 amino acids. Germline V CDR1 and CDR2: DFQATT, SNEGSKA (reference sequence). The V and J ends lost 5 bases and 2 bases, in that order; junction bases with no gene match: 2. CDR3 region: CSARLADTDTQYF. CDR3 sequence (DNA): TGCAGTGCTCGACTAGCGGACACAGATACGCAGTATTTT.

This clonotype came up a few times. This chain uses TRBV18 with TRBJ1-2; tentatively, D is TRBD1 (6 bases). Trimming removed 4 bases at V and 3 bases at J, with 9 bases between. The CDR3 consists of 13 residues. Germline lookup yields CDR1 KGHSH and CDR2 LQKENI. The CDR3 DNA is TGTGCCAGCTCACGAGCAGGGGACTATGGCTACACCTTC. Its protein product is CASSRAGDYGYTF.

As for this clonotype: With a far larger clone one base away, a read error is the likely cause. The CDR3 is CASSFRRFGLRADTQYF. The CDR3 bases are TGTGCCAGCAGCTTCAGAAGGTTCGGGCTTAGGGCAGATACGCAGTATTTT. The gene calls are TRBV11-3 and TRBJ2-3; D is undetermined. CDR1 and CDR2 from the germline V gene are SGHNT and YENEEA. The CDR3 consists of 17 residues. V lost 3 bases, J lost 4 bases, and 20 bases lay in between. Supplemented by reference TRBV11-3 and TRBJ2-3, the full variable domain reads EAGVVQSPRYKIIEKKQPVAFWCNPISGHNTLYWYLQNLGQGPELLIRYENEEAVDDSQLPKDRFSAERLKGVDSTLKIQPAELGDSAVYLCASSFRRFGLRADTQYFGPGTRLTVL.

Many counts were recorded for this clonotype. The CDR3 sequence: CALGSGSKYNEQFF. DNA for the CDR3: TGTGCTCTTGGTAGCGGGAGCAAGTACAATGAGCAGTTCTTC. This chain joins TRBV5-6 and TRBJ2-1, with 9 bases aligning to TRBD2. Germline values: CDR1 SGHDT, CDR2 YYEEEE. This CDR3 has 14 amino acids.

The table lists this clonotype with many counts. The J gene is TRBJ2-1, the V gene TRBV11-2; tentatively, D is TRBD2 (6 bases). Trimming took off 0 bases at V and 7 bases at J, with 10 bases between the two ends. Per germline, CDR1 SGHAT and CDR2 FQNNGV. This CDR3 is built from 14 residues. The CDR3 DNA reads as TGTGCCAGCAGCTTAGACCGGGGGAGAAATGAGCAGTTCTTC. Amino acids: CASSLDRGRNEQFF.

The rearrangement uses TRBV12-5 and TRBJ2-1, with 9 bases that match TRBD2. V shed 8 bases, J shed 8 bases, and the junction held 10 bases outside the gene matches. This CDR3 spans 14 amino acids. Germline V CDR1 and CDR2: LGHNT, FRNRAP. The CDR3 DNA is TGTGCTAGTAACTGGGCGGGAGGGCCCCATGAGCAGTTCTTC. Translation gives CASNWAGGPHEQFF.

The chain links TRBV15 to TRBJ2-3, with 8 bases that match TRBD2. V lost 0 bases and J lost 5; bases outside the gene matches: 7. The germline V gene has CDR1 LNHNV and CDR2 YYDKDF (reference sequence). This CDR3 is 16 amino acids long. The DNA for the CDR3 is TGTGCCACCAGCAGAGAACTAGCGGAGCTGGGAGATACGCAGTATTTT. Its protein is CATSRELAELGDTQYF.